Detailed here is one TCR beta chain. No antigen is known for it. Base qualities are not provided; no much larger clone lies one nucleotide away. Via the germline V gene (reference sequence), CDR1 is MNHNY and CDR2 SVGAGI. The cysteine opens and the phenylalanine closes a CDR3 of 15 amino acids. The DNA shown is the 45-base CDR3, in frame from base 1. V was cut back by 6 bases and J by 4 bases, leaving a gap of 18 bases between them. This specimen comes from a study of shared clonotypes between healthy human individuals (TCRdb year 2020). Regarding the research as a whole: The cohort comprised a couple of women and a few men aged 18 to 49 years. For each donor, CD4 naive and CD4 memory were each given three plates, CD8 naive was given two plates, and CD8 memory was given one plate. The study deeply sequenced blood TCR repertoires of several healthy adults to estimate repertoire size and the extent of clonotype sharing between individuals. Libraries were prepared and TCR repertoires were sequenced by different laboratories using diverse techniques, in order to increase sequencing depth and limit assay-specific biases. Per donor, leukapheresis produced somewhere between about 0.9 and 9 billion PBMCs.

Healthy HIV-negative adults with no recently reported acute infections or vaccinations were included as donors. Every donor was a Caucasian adult living in Nashville, Tennessee, USA. CD4+ T cells were enriched by magnetic negative selection; naive cells were then positively selected on CD45RA, and the negative fraction formed the memory subset. After blood collection by leukapheresis, PBMCs were isolated using Ficoll-Histopaque density gradient centrifugation and then cryopreserved in the vapor phase of liquid nitrogen. Analytical flow cytometry was used to check the purity and quantity of each magnetically sorted T cell population. Genomic DNA was isolated from every sorted fraction and measured by UV absorbance on a Nanodrop 2000c. TCR CDR3 regions were amplified from genomic DNA by multiplex PCR using the deep immunoSEQ assay. Genomic DNA extracted from each cell subset was distributed evenly over all wells of several immunoSEQ 96-well plates, and each plate served as one replicate. For sorted subsets, each replicate PCR was loaded with around 220 ng genomic DNA, equivalent to 32,000 or so T cell genomes. The purified libraries were quantified using a Qubit 3.0 fluorometer, sized with a Bioanalyzer 2100, and then quantified again using the KAPA Library Quantification kit. Every immunoSEQ 96-well plate was sequenced on a separate single-read 150-cycle Illumina NextSeq 550 flow cell. The study's processing was this. Because the immunoSEQ output included only junctional sequences and no quality scores, the filtering could not be the same as the filtering used for full-length reads. Sequences were annotated with PyIR, a Python wrapper for IgBLAST v1.9, and V/J genes and CDR3 were assigned using IMGT germline references. Reads were filtered out if the reads had weak V/J assignments (E-value above 1e-6), no CDR3, stop codons, out-of-frame junctions, or ambiguous translated residues. A V3J clonotype was defined by an identical inferred V gene, J gene, and CDR3 amino acid sequence. Percentage overlap between repertoires was calculated by dividing the number of shared unique clonotypes by the size of the smaller repertoire. Three approaches were used to assess repertoire richness: RTK rarefaction, the Chao1 estimator, and Recon v2.1 estimates of unobserved clonotypes. Generation probabilities were computed with OLGA for all TCRbeta clonotypes obtained by the gDNA method from several donors. The source is immuneACCESS, and TCRdb retained only in-frame sequences with V and J called. Part of the clones is not carried over; for the studies checked, unresolved V genes explain less than half of this, and the remainder is unexplained. The D gene and trimming were derived from the DNA, and the V and J assignments and clone size from that table. In this sample the table shows under 2.5 million clones, 80% to 95% of which occur a single time. About 0.41% of the sample is held by the ten biggest clonotypes.

Paper-wide results and their limitations: Compared with non-shared clonotypes, the clonotypes found in all four sorted-subset donors had higher generation probabilities. Sharing across a few donors was observed for about 5% of naive CD4, under 4% of naive CD8, 2% to 2.5% of memory CD4, and around 0.42% of memory CD8 clonotypes. Estimated clonotype richness was generally larger for naive than for memory subsets. Based on pairwise subsampling, the degree of clonotype sharing among donors was expected to be affected by sequencing depth. Sampling was restricted to blood, and TCR repertoires in tissues likely differ from the TCR repertoires found in blood. The genetic and exposure-history diversity represented was limited by the small number of donors. Even with the large sequencing depth, rarefaction of the sorted-subset datasets indicated that sequencing was incomplete.

The sequence was collected from a man aged 18 to 30 in good health. Some clones in this sample may be carry-over from other donors' samples. Sequencing input: naive CD4+ T cells from PBMCs. The cell subset or site label, as the study defines it: CD45RA+ positively selected. The chain uses TRBV6-6 and TRBJ1-2; TRBD1 is a possible D gene, resting on 6 matching bases. The nucleotide sequence reads as follows: TGTGCCAGCAGCTCTCTAACGGACAGATCCTATGGCTACACCTTC. Translated, this gives CASSSLTDRSYGYTF.